This TCR beta chain was identified during a study of cytomegalovirus exposure and HLA in healthy donors. 13 Jbeta primers and 60 Vbeta primers were used for the PCR. Sequencing used immunoSEQ multiplex PCR; TCRdb keeps in-frame clones, though not all of them. The sample shows 100,000 or so clones, roughly 79% of them seen only once. CDR1 and CDR2 (germline): SQVTM, ANQGSEA. The CDR3 has 14 amino acids. J lost 0 bases, V lost 6 bases, and 6 bases had no gene match. The TCR was taken from a woman aged 40 to 50 in good health and CMV-seronegative. Sequencing input: PBMCs. This chain uses TRBV29-1 with TRBJ2-3; TRBD1 matches at 7 bases. As DNA, the CDR3 is TGCAGCGTCCACGGACAGGAAAGCACAGATACGCAGTATTTT. Residues: CSVHGQESTDTQYF.